The source of this TCR beta chain is a study of shared clonotypes between healthy human individuals. Clones were sequenced by immunoSEQ multiplex PCR, and TCRdb holds only the in-frame ones, with some missing. In the table there are a few million clones, around nine tenths of which are singletons. The study enrolled healthy HIV-negative adults without recent acute infections or vaccinations as donors. Nashville, Tennessee was home to all donors, who were Caucasian adults. Splitting the CD4+ cells yielded a CD45RA+ naive subset and a CD45RA-negative memory subset. Of note for this clone: Its antigen remains unknown.

Germline V gene data show CDR1 as SGHKS and CDR2 as YYEKEE (reference sequence). This CDR3 has 12 residues. Trimming removed 2 bases at V and 6 bases at J, with 6 bases between. Study-level points and caveats: Naive CD4 clonotype sharing across several donors was roughly 5%.

This TCR was sampled from a young man in good health. The chain combines TRBV5-5 with TRBJ2-1; no firm D call. Sequencing was done on a sample of naive CD4+ T cells sorted from blood. Subset: CD45RA+ positively selected. The DNA of the CDR3 is TGTGCCAGCAGCTTACCCTCCAATGAGCAGTTCTTC. Its protein is CASSLPSNEQFF.